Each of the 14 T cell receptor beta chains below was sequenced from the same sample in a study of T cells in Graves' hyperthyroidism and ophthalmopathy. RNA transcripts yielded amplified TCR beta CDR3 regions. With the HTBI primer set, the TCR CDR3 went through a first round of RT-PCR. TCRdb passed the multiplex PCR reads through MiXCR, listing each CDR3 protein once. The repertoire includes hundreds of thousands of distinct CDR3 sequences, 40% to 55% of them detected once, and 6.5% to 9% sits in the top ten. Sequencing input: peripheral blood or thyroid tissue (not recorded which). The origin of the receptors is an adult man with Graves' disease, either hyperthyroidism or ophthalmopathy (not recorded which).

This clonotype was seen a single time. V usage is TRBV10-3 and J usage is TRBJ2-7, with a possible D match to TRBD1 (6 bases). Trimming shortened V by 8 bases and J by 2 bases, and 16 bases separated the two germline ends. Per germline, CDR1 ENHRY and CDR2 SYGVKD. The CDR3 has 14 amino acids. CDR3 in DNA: TGTGCCATCGCCAACGACAGGAGAACCTACGAGCAGTACTTC. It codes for CAIANDRRTYEQYF.

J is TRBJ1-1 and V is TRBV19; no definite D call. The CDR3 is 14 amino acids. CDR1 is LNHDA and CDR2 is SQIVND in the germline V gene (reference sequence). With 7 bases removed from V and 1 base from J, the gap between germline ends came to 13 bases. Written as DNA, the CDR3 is TGTGCCAGTATCGATCTTAGCCGGAACACTGAAGCTTTCTTT. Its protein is CASIDLSRNTEAFF. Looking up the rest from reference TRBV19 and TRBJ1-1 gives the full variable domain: DGGITQSPKYLFRKEGQNVTLSCEQNLNHDAMYWYRQDPGQGLRLIYYSQIVNDFQKGDIAEGYSVSREKKESFPLTVTSAQKNPTAFYLCASIDLSRNTEAFFGQGTRLTVV.

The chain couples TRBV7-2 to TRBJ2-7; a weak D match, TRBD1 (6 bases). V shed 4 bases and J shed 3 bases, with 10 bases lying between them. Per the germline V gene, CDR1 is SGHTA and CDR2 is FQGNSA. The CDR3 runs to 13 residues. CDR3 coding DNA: TGTGCCAGCAGCTGGCAGGGGTTCTACGAGCAGTACTTC. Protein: CASSWQGFYEQYF.

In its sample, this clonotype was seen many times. The CDR3 DNA follows: TGTGCCAGCAGCTTTGGGGCAGGAGTCTATGGCTACACCTTC. Encoded protein: CASSFGAGVYGYTF. The rearrangement joins TRBV7-2 to TRBJ1-2; tentative D call: TRBD1 (5 bases). This CDR3 contains 14 residues. The V and J ends lost 3 bases and 4 bases respectively, with 12 bases between them. The germline V gene encodes CDR1 SGHTA and CDR2 FQGNSA.

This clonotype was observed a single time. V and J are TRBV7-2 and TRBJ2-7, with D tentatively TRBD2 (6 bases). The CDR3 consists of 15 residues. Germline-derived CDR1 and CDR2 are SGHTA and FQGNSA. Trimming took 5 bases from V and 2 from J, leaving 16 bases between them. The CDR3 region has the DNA TGTGCCAGCAGCCAAGATCGGGGGAGTCCCTACGAGCAGTACGTC. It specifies CASSQDRGSPYEQYV.

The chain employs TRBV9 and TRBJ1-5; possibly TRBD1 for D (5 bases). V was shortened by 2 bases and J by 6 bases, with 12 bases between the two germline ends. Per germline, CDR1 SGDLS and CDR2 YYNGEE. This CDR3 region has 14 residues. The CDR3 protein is CASSVEGILQPQHF. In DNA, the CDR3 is TGTGCCAGCAGCGTTGAGGGGATCCTTCAGCCCCAGCATTTT.

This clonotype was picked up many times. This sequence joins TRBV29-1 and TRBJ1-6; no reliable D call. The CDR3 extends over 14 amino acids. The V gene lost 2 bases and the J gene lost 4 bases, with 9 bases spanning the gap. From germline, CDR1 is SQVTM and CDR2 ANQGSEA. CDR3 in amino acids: CSVELGGYNSPLHF. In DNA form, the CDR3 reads TGCAGCGTTGAATTGGGAGGGTATAATTCACCCCTCCACTTT. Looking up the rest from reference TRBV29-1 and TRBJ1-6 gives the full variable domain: SAVISQKPSRDICQRGTSLTIQCQVDSQVTMMFWYRQQPGQSLTLIATANQGSEATYESGFVIDKFPISRPNLTFSTLTVSNMSPEDSSIYLCSVELGGYNSPLHFGNGTRLTVT.

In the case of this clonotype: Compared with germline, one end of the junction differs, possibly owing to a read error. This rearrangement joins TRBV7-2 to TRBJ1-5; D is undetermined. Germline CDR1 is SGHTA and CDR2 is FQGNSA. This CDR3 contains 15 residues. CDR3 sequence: CASSQVMGFGQPQHF. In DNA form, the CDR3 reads TGCGCCAGCAGCCAAGTAATGGGGTTCGGACAGCCCCAGCATTTT. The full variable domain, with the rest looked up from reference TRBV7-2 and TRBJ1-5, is GAGVSQSPSNKVTEKGKDVELRCDPISGHTALYWYRQSLGQGLEFLIYFQGNSAPDKSGLPSDRFSAERTGGSVSTLTIQRTQQEDSAVYLCASSQVMGFGQPQHFGDGTRLSIL.

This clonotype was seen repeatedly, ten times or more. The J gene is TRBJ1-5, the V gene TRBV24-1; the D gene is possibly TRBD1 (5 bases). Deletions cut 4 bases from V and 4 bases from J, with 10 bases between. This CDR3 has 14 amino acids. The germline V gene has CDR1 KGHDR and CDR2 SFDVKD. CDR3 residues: CATSDRGANQPQHF. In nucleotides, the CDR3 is TGTGCCACCAGTGACCGAGGGGCAAATCAGCCCCAGCATTTT.

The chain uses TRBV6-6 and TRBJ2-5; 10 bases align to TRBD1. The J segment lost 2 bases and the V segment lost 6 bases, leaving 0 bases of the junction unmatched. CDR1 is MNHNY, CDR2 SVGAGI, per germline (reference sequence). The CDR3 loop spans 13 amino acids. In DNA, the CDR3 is TGTGCCAGCAGGGGACAGGGGCAAGAGACCCAGTACTTC. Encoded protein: CASRGQGQETQYF.

The CDR3 protein is CAISDEGTGSTLVTEAFF. DNA for the CDR3: TGTGCCATCAGTGATGAGGGGACAGGATCCACTCTGGTCACTGAAGCTTTCTTT. The chain recombines TRBV10-3 with TRBJ1-1; 8 nucleotides align to TRBD1. The CDR3 sequence is 18 residues long. Trimming took 3 bases from V and 4 from J; bases not matched to a gene: 16. In germline, CDR1 is ENHRY, CDR2 SYGVKD.

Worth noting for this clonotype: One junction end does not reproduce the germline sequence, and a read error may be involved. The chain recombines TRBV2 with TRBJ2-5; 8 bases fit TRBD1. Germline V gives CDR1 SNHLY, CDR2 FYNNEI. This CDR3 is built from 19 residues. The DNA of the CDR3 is TGTGCCGTCGACCCAGCGTTGGCAGGGGGCCGATTTTTCCAAGAGGCCCAGTACTTC. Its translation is CAVDPALAGGRFFQEAQYF.

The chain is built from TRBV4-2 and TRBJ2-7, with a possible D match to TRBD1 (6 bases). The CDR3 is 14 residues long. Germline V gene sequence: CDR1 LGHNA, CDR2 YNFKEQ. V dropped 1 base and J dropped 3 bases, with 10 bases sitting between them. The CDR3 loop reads CASSQVGALYEQYF. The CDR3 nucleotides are TGTGCCAGCAGCCAAGTGGGGGCTCTCTACGAGCAGTACTTC.

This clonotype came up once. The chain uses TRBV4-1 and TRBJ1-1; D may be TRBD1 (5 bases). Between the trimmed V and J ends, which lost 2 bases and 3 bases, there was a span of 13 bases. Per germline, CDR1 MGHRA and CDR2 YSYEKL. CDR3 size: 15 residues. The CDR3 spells CASSQKEGIDTEAFF. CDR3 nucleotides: TGCGCCAGCAGCCAAAAGGAGGGGATAGACACTGAAGCTTTCTTT.